This passage covers 9 T cell receptor beta chains from one sample sequenced in a study of beta chain features in type 1 diabetes. Regarding the study as a whole: Moderately but significantly shorter TCRB CDR3s were found in Type 1 diabetes patients in all four CD4+ subsets.

The investigators reverse transcribed all of the isolated RNA, so they sequenced expressed TCRB transcripts. Generated by immunoSEQ multiplex PCR, the TCRdb table keeps only in-frame clones and is missing some. The sample has about 270,000 clones; around an eighth are singletons. No antigen has been identified for these receptors. Sequencing was performed on naive CD4+ T cells from blood. These receptors were collected from a young man with type 1 diabetes.

The genes are TRBV7-9 and TRBJ2-7; TRBD2 is a possible D gene (5 bases). V was cut by 4 bases and J by 2 bases, with 9 bases left in between. The CDR3 has 13 residues. Germline values: CDR1 SEHNR, CDR2 FQNEAQ (reference sequence). CDR3 residues: CASSSTGTYEQYF. DNA for the CDR3: TGTGCCAGCAGCTCGACGGGAACCTACGAGCAGTACTTC.

To note about this clone: The same CDR3 can be traced to other DNA sequences in this sample. This chain uses TRBV5-1 with TRBJ1-2; D not resolved. V was trimmed by 0 bases and J by 3 bases, leaving 6 bases between them. The length of the CDR3 is 13 residues. CDR1 and CDR2 from the germline V gene are SGHRS and YFSETQ. The CDR3 is CASSLGQDYGYTF. In nucleotides, the CDR3 is TGCGCCAGCAGCTTGGGGCAGGACTATGGCTACACCTTC.

This clone was detected only a few times. The gene calls are TRBV6-1 and TRBJ2-7, with D perhaps matching TRBD2 (6 bases). Germline-derived CDR1 and CDR2 are MNHNS and SASEGT. V lost 7 bases, J lost 5 bases, and 21 bases lay in between. This CDR3 contains 15 residues. CDR3 sequence reads: CASIGPSGRGNEQYF. CDR3 in DNA: TGTGCCAGCATTGGCCCGAGTGGACGGGGGAACGAGCAGTACTTC.

This clone was seen only a few times. This chain uses TRBV6-1 with TRBJ2-3; 11 nucleotides agree with TRBD2. V was clipped by 2 bases and J by 0 bases; unmatched bases: 7. The germline V gene encodes CDR1 MNHNS and CDR2 SASEGT. The CDR3 sequence is 18 residues long. CDR3: CASSELYWTSGSTDTQYF. CDR3 sequence (DNA): TGTGCCAGCAGTGAACTCTATTGGACTAGCGGGAGCACAGATACGCAGTATTTT.

The chain recombines TRBV4-2 with TRBJ2-7; TRBD1 aligns across 7 bases. CDR1 LGHNA and CDR2 YNFKEQ come from the germline V gene. V lost 1 base and J lost 2; bases outside the gene matches: 5. The CDR3 is made up of 15 amino acids. The CDR3 is CASSQATGAAYEQYF. DNA for the CDR3: TGTGCCAGCAGCCAAGCTACAGGGGCCGCCTACGAGCAGTACTTC.

This clone was counted only a few times. The chain employs TRBV29-1 and TRBJ1-1; tentative D call: TRBD1 (5 bases). From germline, CDR1 is SQVTM and CDR2 ANQGSEA. This CDR3 region has 13 residues. V dropped 4 bases and J dropped 6 bases, with 15 bases sitting between them. The CDR3 is CSVGRGQMAEAFF. The DNA of the CDR3 is TGCAGCGTTGGAAGGGGTCAAATGGCTGAAGCTTTCTTT. Drawing the rest from reference TRBV29-1 and TRBJ1-1, the complete variable domain is SAVISQKPSRDICQRGTSLTIQCQVDSQVTMMFWYRQQPGQSLTLIATANQGSEATYESGFVIDKFPISRPNLTFSTLTVSNMSPEDSSIYLCSVGRGQMAEAFFGQGTRLTVV.

This clone was counted a few times. The J gene is TRBJ2-7, the V gene TRBV7-2; TRBD2 aligns across 14 bases. The junction had 0 bases not matched to a gene; V was cut back by 1 base and J by 4 bases. Germline V gene sequence: CDR1 SGHTA, CDR2 FQGNSA. The CDR3 spans 15 residues. The CDR3 sequence is CASSLGTSGGYEQYF. The CDR3 DNA follows: TGTGCCAGCAGCTTAGGGACTAGCGGGGGGTACGAGCAGTACTTC.

This clone was observed once. The CDR3 DNA reads as TGTGCCAGCAGCGTAGGACCCCAGGGGGTGGATGAGCAGTTCTTC. This translates into CASSVGPQGVDEQFF. V gene TRBV9 combines with J gene TRBJ2-1; TRBD1 aligns across 7 bases. Unmatched junction bases numbered 8, after V lost 0 bases and J lost 8 bases. Germline V lookup: CDR1 SGDLS, CDR2 YYNGEE. The CDR3 contains 15 residues.

V and J are TRBV7-2 and TRBJ2-7; 9 bases are a match to TRBD1. Germline loops: CDR1 SGHTA, CDR2 FQGNSA. The V segment lost 5 bases and the J segment 1 base; nucleotides outside the gene matches: 9. The CDR3 covers 16 residues. CDR3 protein: CASSPLSGTGSYEQYF. In DNA form, the CDR3 reads TGTGCCAGCAGCCCCCTATCCGGGACAGGGTCCTACGAGCAGTACTTC.